The next 9 T cell receptor beta chains were all read from a single sample in a study of PD-L1 blockade in urothelial cancer. Sample time point: pretreatment peripheral blood. Profiling relied on immunoSEQ multiplex PCR, and the TCRdb table lists in-frame clones only, not all of them. This sample yields about 81,000 clones, of which around 92% are seen a single time; about 1% belongs to the top ten. The starting material was PBMCs, obtained around atezolizumab (anti-PD-L1) treatment. Source of these receptors: a woman older than 75 with urothelial cancer.

This chain uses TRBV5-4 with TRBJ2-7, with TRBD2 matching over 11 bases. This CDR3 spans 14 amino acids. The germline CDR1 and CDR2 sequences are SGHNT and YYREEE (reference sequence). The V gene end was trimmed by 4 bases and the J gene end by 3 bases; junction bases not matched to a gene: 3. The CDR3 coding sequence is TGTGCCAGCAGCCCCGGGACTAGCGGCTACGAGCAGTACTTC. This encodes CASSPGTSGYEQYF.

V usage is TRBV7-2 and J usage is TRBJ1-2, with TRBD1 as a possible D gene (6 bases). Germline V gene lookup returns CDR1 SGHTA and CDR2 FQGNSA. This CDR3 region has 15 residues. The germline V and J ends were trimmed by 0 bases and 4 bases, with 12 bases remaining between them. CDR3 in amino acids: CASSLAPGGGYGYTF. Here the CDR3 DNA reads TGTGCCAGCAGCTTAGCTCCGGGAGGGGGCTATGGCTACACCTTC. Full variable domain (outside the CDR3, taken from reference TRBV7-2 and TRBJ1-2): GAGVSQSPSNKVTEKGKDVELRCDPISGHTALYWYRQSLGQGLEFLIYFQGNSAPDKSGLPSDRFSAERTGGSVSTLTIQRTQQEDSAVYLCASSLAPGGGYGYTFGSGTRLTVV.

This chain connects TRBV13 to TRBJ2-7, with TRBD1 matching over 7 bases. Germline CDR1 is PRHDT and CDR2 is FYEKMQ (reference sequence). V shed 0 bases, J shed 0 bases, and the junction held 5 bases outside the gene matches. This CDR3 region has 16 residues. The CDR3: CASSLGLDRSSYEQYF. Here the CDR3 DNA reads TGTGCCAGCAGCTTAGGCCTGGACAGGAGCTCCTACGAGCAGTACTTC.

The V gene is TRBV30, the J gene TRBJ2-1, with 11 bases that match TRBD2. The CDR3 spans 14 residues. V was pared by 4 bases and J by 5 bases, with 4 bases of the junction left unmatched. Per germline, CDR1 GTSNPN and CDR2 SVGIG (reference sequence). The CDR3 protein is CAWTPGLADNEQFF. The CDR3 nucleotides read TGTGCCTGGACCCCGGGACTAGCGGACAATGAGCAGTTCTTC.

The gene calls are TRBV5-1 and TRBJ2-3; 10 bases are shared with TRBD2. CDR3 length: 15 residues. V lost 2 bases and J lost 0; bases outside the gene matches: 0. In germline, CDR1 is SGHRS, CDR2 YFSETQ. Here the CDR3 DNA reads TGCGCCAGCAGCTTACTAGCGGGAAGCACAGATACGCAGTATTTT. Its protein product is CASSLLAGSTDTQYF.

This clone was detected only once. The chain recombines TRBV2 with TRBJ2-1, with 9 nucleotides matching TRBD2. With 7 bases clipped from V and 8 bases from J, the junction kept 6 bases outside the gene matches. This CDR3 comprises 13 residues. Germline CDR1 is SNHLY and CDR2 is FYNNEI. CDR3 loop: CASTAGGAYEQFF. The CDR3 region has the DNA TGTGCCAGCACGGCGGGAGGGGCGTATGAGCAGTTCTTC.

This clone occurred a few times. This chain joins TRBV7-9 and TRBJ2-7; 13 bases agree with TRBD2. After removal of 0 bases from V and 5 bases from J, the junction contained 4 bases not matched to a gene. This CDR3 is 16 amino acids long. Germline V gives CDR1 SEHNR, CDR2 FQNEAQ (reference sequence). The CDR3 coding sequence is TGTGCCAGCAGCTTAGCCTCTGGACTAGCGGGAGACGAGCAGTACTTC. Encoded protein: CASSLASGLAGDEQYF. Combining the CDR3 with reference TRBV7-9 and TRBJ2-7 gives the whole variable domain DTGVSQNPRHKITKRGQNVTFRCDPISEHNRLYWYRQTLGQGPEFLTYFQNEAQLEKSRLLSDRFSAERPKGSFSTLEIQRTEQGDSAMYLCASSLASGLAGDEQYFGPGTRLTVT.

The rearrangement uses TRBV9 and TRBJ1-3; D is undetermined. The CDR3 contains 17 residues. Trimming took off 2 bases at V and 1 base at J, with 16 bases between the two ends. Looked up from germline, CDR1 is SGDLS and CDR2 is YYNGEE. The CDR3 sequence: CASSVSASLQSGNTIYF. CDR3 coding DNA: TGTGCCAGCAGCGTCTCAGCGTCACTTCAATCTGGAAACACCATATATTTT.

The gene calls are TRBV28 and TRBJ1-1; D gene uncertain. From germline, CDR1 is MDHEN and CDR2 SYDVKM. This CDR3 contains 11 residues. V was clipped by 6 bases and J by 9 bases, with 11 bases between them. Here the CDR3 reads CASSLREKAFF. In DNA, the CDR3 is TGTGCCAGCAGCCTCCGGGAAAAAGCTTTCTTT.